The clone carrying this TCR beta chain appeared many times. This CDR3 is built from 14 residues. Germline V gene lookup returns CDR1 SGHRS and CDR2 YFSETQ. V was clipped by 0 bases and J by 4 bases, with 10 bases between them. This sample stems from a study of T cells in Graves' hyperthyroidism and ophthalmopathy. Clinicians diagnosed patients from clinical symptoms, serum thyroxine and TRAb, thyroid ultrasound and orbital computed tomography. Blood was sampled at initial diagnosis of hyperthyroidism, prior to onset of any ophthalmopathy symptoms. RNA transcripts served as the template for amplifying TCR beta CDR3 regions. TCR CDR3 underwent first-round RT-PCR with the HTBI primer set. TCRdb used MiXCR to reprocess the multiplex PCR reads, holding one entry per CDR3 protein. Among under 750,000 distinct CDR3 sequences listed, 18% were seen once.

Sequencing input: blood. The chain is built from TRBV5-1 and TRBJ1-1; no reliable D call. The sequence came from a woman between 45 and 65 years old with Graves' hyperthyroidism that later progressed to Graves' ophthalmopathy. The DNA for the CDR3 is TGCGCCAGCAGCTTGGCAGGACGGGCCACTGAAGCTTTCTTT. Translated, it gives CASSLAGRATEAFF.